These 28 T cell receptor beta chains originate from one sample sequenced in a study of identifying expanded T cells in peripheral blood. Profiled with immunoSEQ multiplex PCR; TCRdb holds only in-frame clones, not every one. Of about 63,000 clones listed, about 80% are singletons. The sequencing sample was made of blood. The receptors stem from a person between 18 and 75 years old in good health.

The V gene is TRBV6-1, the J gene TRBJ1-2; D is uncertain. This CDR3 has 13 amino acids. Germline CDR1 and CDR2: MNHNS and SASEGT. With 2 bases removed from V and 8 bases from J, the gap between germline ends came to 12 bases. CDR3 DNA sequence: TGTGCCAGCAGTGAAAATGCGGGTTGGGGCTACACCTTC. Residues: CASSENAGWGYTF.

CDR3 nucleotides: TGTGCCAGCAGCGCCACCGGAGGGACCACTGAAGCTTTCTTT. Translated, it gives CASSATGGTTEAFF. The chain combines TRBV11-3 with TRBJ1-1, with D maybe TRBD1 (5 bases). The CDR3 is 14 residues long. The V end was cut by 5 bases, the J end by 4 bases, with 14 bases between. CDR1 is SGHNT, CDR2 YENEEA, per germline.

The chain uses TRBV5-3 and TRBJ2-2; either TRBD1 or TRBD2 may supply D (5 bases each). TRBV5-3 is an ORF for which the function is uncertain. Trimming removed 6 bases from V and 2 bases from J, with 20 bases in between. The CDR3 covers 17 residues. CDR3 sequence: CARTPLLRGSNTGELFF. The CDR3 DNA reads TGTGCCAGAACGCCTCTTCTGAGGGGTTCAAACACCGGGGAGCTGTTTTTT.

The gene calls are TRBV19 and TRBJ2-3; 7 positions match TRBD2. Germline assignment: CDR1 LNHDA and CDR2 SQIVND (reference sequence). The CDR3 is made up of 14 amino acids. Trimming took 7 bases from V and 6 from J; bases not matched to a gene: 10. CDR3 loop: CASTGGRFGDTQYF. The CDR3 DNA sequence: TGTGCCAGTACCGGCGGGAGATTTGGTGATACGCAGTATTTT. The entire variable domain, with the rest obtained from reference TRBV19 and TRBJ2-3, is as follows: DGGITQSPKYLFRKEGQNVTLSCEQNLNHDAMYWYRQDPGQGLRLIYYSQIVNDFQKGDIAEGYSVSREKKESFPLTVTSAQKNPTAFYLCASTGGRFGDTQYFGPGTRLTVL.

The rearrangement joins TRBV2 to TRBJ2-7, with D possibly called TRBD1 or TRBD2 (7 bases each). The CDR3 consists of 14 residues. Trimming removed 7 bases at V and 4 bases at J, with 17 bases between. CDR1 and CDR2 from the germline V gene are SNHLY and FYNNEI. The CDR3 DNA follows: TGTGCCAGCAAAAAGGCAGGGGGGGATTACGAGCAGTACTTC. It specifies CASKKAGGDYEQYF.

The chain has TRBV25-1 and TRBJ1-2; D unclear. This CDR3 spans 14 amino acids. V was pared by 0 bases and J by 0 bases, with 5 bases between. CDR1 and CDR2 (germline): MGHDK, SYGVNS. This chain's CDR3 is CASSEYETNYGYTF. DNA of the CDR3: TGTGCCAGCAGTGAATATGAGACTAACTATGGCTACACCTTC.

This clone was counted once. The chain has TRBV27 and TRBJ2-1; 10 bases are a match to TRBD2. Germline CDR1 and CDR2: MNHEY and SMNVEV (reference sequence). The junction had 5 bases not matched to a gene; V was cut back by 6 bases and J by 6 bases. This CDR3 is 14 amino acids long. The CDR3, as DNA: TGTGCCAGCAGCCGGGCTAGCGGGAGCAATGAGCAGTTCTTC. This codes for CASSRASGSNEQFF.

V is TRBV28 and J is TRBJ1-4; possible D gene TRBD1, 5 bases. The CDR3 extends over 14 amino acids. Germline V CDR1 and CDR2: MDHEN, SYDVKM. Trimming cost V 3 bases and J 6 bases, with 11 bases left between them. The CDR3 DNA sequence: TGTGCCAGCAGTTTGGTCGTGGGGCATGAAAAACTGTTTTTT. Encoded protein: CASSLVVGHEKLFF.

This clone was seen once. The chain recombines TRBV13 with TRBJ1-6; 8 bases are shared with TRBD1. From germline, CDR1 is PRHDT and CDR2 FYEKMQ (reference sequence). This CDR3 spans 14 amino acids. V shed 3 bases and J 8 bases; nucleotides not matched to a gene: 3. The DNA for the CDR3 is TGTGCCAGCAGCTTCGGACAGGGCGATTCACCCCTCCACTTT. Its protein product is CASSFGQGDSPLHF. Drawing the rest from reference TRBV13 and TRBJ1-6, the complete variable domain is AAGVIQSPRHLIKEKRETATLKCYPIPRHDTVYWYQQGPGQDPQFLISFYEKMQSDKGSIPDRFSAQQFSDYHSELNMSSLELGDSALYFCASSFGQGDSPLHFGNGTRLTVT.

J is TRBJ2-1 and V is TRBV10-3, with D tentatively TRBD2 (5 bases). Germline assignment: CDR1 ENHRY and CDR2 SYGVKD. Trimming pared 3 bases from V and 9 bases from J, leaving 18 bases between. The CDR3 is made up of 15 amino acids. The CDR3 is CAISDWESVRGEQFF. The CDR3 nucleotides are TGTGCCATCAGTGATTGGGAGAGTGTTCGGGGTGAGCAGTTCTTC.

The chain has TRBV19 and TRBJ2-3; D remains ambiguous. Germline V gene data show CDR1 as LNHDA and CDR2 as SQIVND (reference sequence). The CDR3 is made up of 11 amino acids. The V and J ends lost 4 bases and 2 bases respectively, with 1 base between them. The CDR3 sequence is CASSNTDTQYF. The CDR3 DNA sequence: TGTGCCAGTAGTAACACAGATACGCAGTATTTT.

The chain joins TRBV6-1 to TRBJ1-2; D uncertain. Trimming cost V 5 bases and J 0 bases, with 1 base left between them. Per the germline V gene, CDR1 is MNHNS and CDR2 is SASEGT. The CDR3 spans 11 residues. This CDR3 is CASSTNYGYTF. CDR3 nucleotides: TGTGCCAGCAGTACTAACTATGGCTACACCTTC.

The chain joins TRBV6-5 to TRBJ1-6; D uncertain. Germline lookup yields CDR1 MNHEY and CDR2 SVGAGI. The V end was cut by 4 bases, the J end by 7 bases, with 5 bases between. This CDR3 is built from 12 residues. The CDR3 region has the DNA TGTGCCAGCAGTTTTGCGAATTCACCCCTCCACTTT. This translates into CASSFANSPLHF.

J is TRBJ2-7 and V is TRBV5-1; D gene uncertain. Germline V gene lookup returns CDR1 SGHRS and CDR2 YFSETQ. The V gene lost 4 bases and the J gene lost 2 bases, with 16 bases spanning the gap. The CDR3 loop spans 15 amino acids. Written as DNA, the CDR3 is TGCGCCAGCAGCCCGTTAGGTGGCGGTACCTACGAGCAGTACTTC. This codes for CASSPLGGGTYEQYF.

The chain is built from TRBV30 and TRBJ1-2, with 7 bases aligning to TRBD1. The J segment lost 5 bases and the V segment lost 7 bases, leaving 4 bases of the junction unmatched. The CDR3 is 11 amino acids. The germline gives CDR1 GTSNPN, CDR2 SVGIG (reference sequence). The CDR3 is CASLTGYGYTF. As DNA, the CDR3 is TGTGCCTCCTTGACAGGGTATGGCTACACCTTC. The variable domain in full, with the rest retrieved from reference TRBV30 and TRBJ1-2, is SQTIHQWPATLVQPVGSPLSLECTVEGTSNPNLYWYRQAAGRGLQLLFYSVGIGQISSEVPQNLSASRPQDRQFILSSKKLLLSDSGFYLCASLTGYGYTFGSGTRLTVV.

J is TRBJ1-5 and V is TRBV19; 8 positions match TRBD1. This CDR3 region has 15 residues. V dropped 5 bases and J dropped 3; count of bases not matched to a gene: 6. CDR1 is LNHDA and CDR2 is SQIVND in the germline V gene (reference sequence). The CDR3 DNA reads as TGTGCCAGTAGTGAGCAGGGACAGGACAATCAGCCCCAGCATTTT. It specifies CASSEQGQDNQPQHF.

This chain uses TRBV6-1 with TRBJ1-4; D unclear. CDR3 size: 16 residues. Between the trimmed V and J ends, which lost 0 bases and 0 bases, there was a span of 8 bases. Germline lookup yields CDR1 MNHNS and CDR2 SASEGT. The CDR3 DNA reads as TGTGCCAGCAGTGAAGCTTCCACTACAACTAATGAAAAACTGTTTTTT. Translated, it gives CASSEASTTTNEKLFF.

J is TRBJ1-2 and V is TRBV9, with TRBD1 matching 12 bases. This CDR3 spans 15 amino acids. Unmatched junction bases numbered 5, after V lost 4 bases and J lost 4 bases. Germline loops: CDR1 SGDLS, CDR2 YYNGEE. DNA for the CDR3: TGTGCCAGCAGCCCCCGGGACAGGGGGCCCTATGGCTACACCTTC. This sequence encodes CASSPRDRGPYGYTF.

This clone was seen more than once but under ten times. CDR3: CASSDPGRRDNYGYTF. CDR3 nucleotide sequence: TGCGCCAGCAGTGACCCTGGGCGGCGGGACAACTATGGCTACACCTTC. The chain has TRBV10-2 and TRBJ1-2; tentatively, D is TRBD1 (5 bases). The length of the CDR3 is 16 residues. V lost 3 bases and J 2 bases, leaving 16 bases between the germline ends. CDR1 is WSHSY and CDR2 is SAAADI in the germline V gene.

The chain links TRBV11-2 to TRBJ2-7; D gene ambiguous. The CDR3 loop spans 14 amino acids. With 1 base removed from V and 4 bases from J, the gap between germline ends came to 11 bases. Germline V gene data show CDR1 as SGHAT and CDR2 as FQNNGV. In DNA, the CDR3 is TGTGCCAGCAGCTTAGGGCCGGCAGAATACGAGCAGTACTTC. Translated, it gives CASSLGPAEYEQYF. Looking up the rest from reference TRBV11-2 and TRBJ2-7 gives the full variable domain: EAGVAQSPRYKIIEKRQSVAFWCNPISGHATLYWYQQILGQGPKLLIQFQNNGVVDDSQLPKDRFSAERLKGVDSTLKIQPAKLEDSAVYLCASSLGPAEYEQYFGPGTRLTVT.

This rearrangement joins TRBV6-5 to TRBJ1-2; 7 bases are a match to TRBD1. Germline V lookup: CDR1 MNHEY, CDR2 SVGAGI. This CDR3 comprises 15 residues. V lost 2 bases, J lost 5 bases, and 8 bases stayed unmatched. The CDR3 bases are TGTGCCAGCAGTTACGGCGGACAGGCGACATATGGCTACACCTTC. It translates to CASSYGGQATYGYTF.

This clone came up a few times. The genes are TRBV29-1 and TRBJ2-3; D remains unclear. This CDR3 has 12 residues. The germline CDR1 and CDR2 sequences are SQVTM and ANQGSEA. V gave up 5 bases and J gave up 1 base, with 7 bases separating them. The CDR3 DNA sequence: TGCAGCGTTATGGGCGGCACAGATACGCAGTATTTT. Its protein product is CSVMGGTDTQYF.

The J gene is TRBJ1-2, the V gene TRBV2; D is undetermined. The CDR3 runs to 13 residues. V dropped 3 bases and J dropped 2 bases, with 7 bases sitting between them. CDR1 and CDR2 (germline): SNHLY, FYNNEI. This CDR3 reads CASSDAANYGYTF. DNA for the CDR3: TGTGCCAGCAGTGACGCTGCCAACTATGGCTACACCTTC.

The V and J genes are TRBV18 and TRBJ2-7, with D maybe TRBD2 (5 bases). V lost 4 bases and J 2 bases, leaving 15 bases between the germline ends. The CDR3 runs 15 residues. Looked up from germline, CDR1 is KGHSH and CDR2 is LQKENI. The CDR3 DNA is TGTGCCAGCTCACGGGAAACTAGAGGCCCCTACGAGCAGTACTTC. Amino acids: CASSRETRGPYEQYF.

This clone was seen only once. The chain employs TRBV30 and TRBJ1-1; no definite D call. CDR3 length: 13 amino acids. Looked up from germline, CDR1 is GTSNPN and CDR2 is SVGIG (reference sequence). V lost 3 bases and J lost 1, with 9 bases in between. CDR3 sequence: CAWSRTANTEAFF. In nucleotides, the CDR3 is TGTGCCTGGAGCCGGACCGCGAACACTGAAGCTTTCTTT.

The V gene is TRBV11-2, the J gene TRBJ2-2; 14 bases match TRBD2. The junction had 5 bases not matched to a gene; V was cut back by 1 base and J by 4 bases. Germline V gene sequence: CDR1 SGHAT, CDR2 FQNNGV. The CDR3 covers 18 residues. Here the CDR3 DNA reads TGTGCCAGCAGCTTAGTCGCGGGACTAGCGGGAGTCACCGGGGAGCTGTTTTTT. This encodes CASSLVAGLAGVTGELFF.

The V and J genes are TRBV6-1 and TRBJ2-7; no clear D gene. In germline, CDR1 is MNHNS, CDR2 SASEGT. The V end lost 8 bases, the J end lost 4 bases, and 12 bases lay between the germline ends. This CDR3 region has 12 residues. The CDR3 region has the DNA TGTGCCAGCTCGTCTGGTCGGTACGAGCAGTACTTC. It translates to CASSSGRYEQYF.

Only one count was recorded for this clone. This sequence joins TRBV9 and TRBJ2-3; 14 nucleotides agree with TRBD2. V trimming: 3 bases; J trimming: 6 bases; junction bases outside the gene matches: 6. CDR1 SGDLS and CDR2 YYNGEE come from the germline V gene. The CDR3 contains 16 residues. CDR3: CASSAGTSGRRDTQYF. In DNA, the CDR3 is TGTGCCAGCAGCGCTGGGACTAGCGGGAGAAGGGATACGCAGTATTTT. Looking up the rest from reference TRBV9 and TRBJ2-3 gives the full variable domain: DSGVTQTPKHLITATGQRVTLRCSPRSGDLSVYWYQQSLDQGLQFLIQYYNGEERAKGNILERFSAQQFPDLHSELNLSSLELGDSALYFCASSAGTSGRRDTQYFGPGTRLTVL.